The 21 T cell receptor beta chains in this list originate from one sample, sequenced in a study of blood T cell repertoires in COVID-19. Clones were read by immunoSEQ multiplex PCR, and TCRdb kept only the in-frame ones, dropping some. The profile covers over 300,000 clones, with roughly 90% appearing a single time and roughly 1.2% taken by the ten largest. The material sequenced was peripheral blood. These receptors were collected from a man in his forties or fifties with acute or convalescent COVID-19.

CDR3 DNA sequence: TGTGCCACTCGACGGACAGGCCTAAGAATTTATTCCCATACGCAGTATTTT. As protein: CATRRTGLRIYSHTQYF. The rearrangement joins TRBV24-1 to TRBJ2-3; 7 nucleotides match TRBD1. Per the germline V gene, CDR1 is KGHDR and CDR2 is SFDVKD. Losses at the gene ends were 10 bases for V and 7 bases for J; bases not matched to a gene: 22. The CDR3 contains 17 residues.

As regards this clone: The sample contains more than one DNA sequence encoding this CDR3. The chain uses TRBV3-1 (or the pseudogene TRBV3-2) and TRBJ1-3; 7 bases are a match to TRBD1. Per germline, CDR1 LGHDT and CDR2 YNNKEL (reference sequence). Trimming removed 3 bases from V and 4 bases from J; junction bases left unmatched: 3. The CDR3 totals 14 residues. This chain's CDR3 is CASSQGTAGNTIYF. The CDR3 DNA is TGTGCCAGCAGCCAGGGGACAGCCGGAAACACCATATATTTT.

This chain links TRBV7-9 with TRBJ1-3; a possible D gene is TRBD1 (6 bases). With 3 bases removed from V and 4 bases from J, the gap between germline ends came to 10 bases. The CDR3 spans 14 residues. The germline gives CDR1 SEHNR, CDR2 FQNEAQ (reference sequence). CDR3 sequence (DNA): TGTGCCAGCAGCTTCACAGGGTACGGAAACACCATATATTTT. Protein sequence: CASSFTGYGNTIYF.

This clone occurred once. The genes are TRBV12-5 and TRBJ1-1; D gene ambiguous. CDR1 and CDR2 (germline): LGHNT, FRNRAP. With 4 bases removed from V and 4 bases from J, the gap between germline ends came to 7 bases. The CDR3 contains 12 residues. Here the CDR3 reads CASGWPGTEAFF. The DNA for the CDR3 is TGTGCTAGTGGTTGGCCTGGCACTGAAGCTTTCTTT.

The CDR3 DNA is TGCGCCAGCAGCCAAGTGCATGGAGGGACAGGGAGTGTCGAGCAGTACTTC. It codes for CASSQVHGGTGSVEQYF. V is TRBV4-1 and J is TRBJ2-7, with 9 nucleotides matching TRBD1. This CDR3 has 17 amino acids. Germline-derived CDR1 and CDR2 are MGHRA and YSYEKL. Germline trimming cut 1 base from V and 6 bases from J; bases unmatched to any gene: 13.

This chain uses TRBV29-1 with TRBJ1-3; D uncertain. With 7 bases removed from V and 0 bases from J, the gap between germline ends came to 10 bases. CDR1 and CDR2 (germline): SQVTM, ANQGSEA. This CDR3 is built from 13 residues. The DNA for the CDR3 is TGCAGCGCCCGGGTGTTCTCTGGAAACACCATATATTTT. Its protein is CSARVFSGNTIYF.

The chain joins TRBV28 to TRBJ2-7, with D hard to call. Germline CDR1 reads MDHEN; CDR2 reads SYDVKM. This CDR3 has 12 amino acids. V was clipped by 1 base and J by 6 bases, with 7 bases between them. In DNA form, the CDR3 reads TGTGCCAGCAGTTTATTTGGCATCGAGCAGTACTTC. This translates into CASSLFGIEQYF.

The J gene is TRBJ2-1, the V gene TRBV27, with 10 bases matching TRBD2. Germline V CDR1 and CDR2: MNHEY, SMNVEV (reference sequence). Trimming took 8 bases from V and 7 from J; bases not matched to a gene: 20. The length of the CDR3 is 18 residues. This CDR3 is CASFLRNSGRLGQNEQFF. As DNA, the CDR3 is TGTGCCAGCTTCCTAAGAAATAGCGGGAGGTTGGGGCAAAATGAGCAGTTCTTC.

This clone has a handful of counts. The chain uses TRBV12-5 and TRBJ1-1; the D gene is possibly TRBD1 (5 bases). V lost 8 bases to trimming and J lost 0 bases, with 16 bases between them. CDR1 LGHNT and CDR2 FRNRAP come from the germline V gene. The CDR3 covers 15 residues. The CDR3 protein is CASSRDGYMNTEAFF. The CDR3 DNA is TGTGCTAGTTCGCGGGACGGATACATGAACACTGAAGCTTTCTTT. The variable domain in full, with the rest retrieved from reference TRBV12-5 and TRBJ1-1, is DARVTQTPRHKVTEMGQEVTMRCQPILGHNTVFWYRQTMMQGLELLAYFRNRAPLDDSGMPKDRFSAEMPDATLATLKIQPSEPRDSAVYFCASSRDGYMNTEAFFGQGTRLTVV.

This chain uses TRBV6-1 with TRBJ2-7; 8 bases agree with TRBD1. CDR3 size: 14 residues. The germline V gene has CDR1 MNHNS and CDR2 SASEGT. Trimming at V came to 1 base and at J to 7 bases, leaving 6 bases not matched to a gene. The chain's CDR3 is CASSEGQGWNEQYF. The CDR3 DNA is TGTGCCAGCAGTGAAGGACAGGGGTGGAATGAGCAGTACTTC.

V gene TRBV19 combines with J gene TRBJ1-6, with a weak D call TRBD1 (6 bases). This CDR3 has 16 residues. V was trimmed by 6 bases and J by 1 base, leaving 13 bases between them. Germline V gives CDR1 LNHDA, CDR2 SQIVND (reference sequence). The CDR3 sequence: CASRLTGFSYNSPLHF. In nucleotides, the CDR3 is TGTGCCAGTAGGCTCACAGGGTTTTCCTATAATTCACCCCTCCACTTT.

The chain joins TRBV4-3 to TRBJ1-2; 9 bases agree with TRBD1. The CDR3 loop spans 15 amino acids. Germline values: CDR1 LGHNA, CDR2 YSLEER. V shed 0 bases and J 7 bases; nucleotides not matched to a gene: 6. DNA for the CDR3: TGCGCCAGCAGCCAAGATCAAGGGACAGGGTTTGGCTACACCTTC. It codes for CASSQDQGTGFGYTF.

The rearrangement joins TRBV29-1 to TRBJ2-1; 7 nucleotides align to TRBD2. Germline V lookup: CDR1 SQVTM, CDR2 ANQGSEA. CDR3 size: 13 residues. V lost 5 bases to trimming and J lost 6 bases; unmatched junction nucleotides: 7. The CDR3 region has the DNA TGCAGCGTTTTTGGCGGGAGTGGCAATGAGCAGTTCTTC. It codes for CSVFGGSGNEQFF.

This clone was counted a few times. The chain carries TRBV6-5 and TRBJ2-7; 10 bases are shared with TRBD2. This CDR3 has 14 amino acids. Germline CDR1 is MNHEY and CDR2 is SVGAGI. Trimming at V came to 7 bases and at J to 2 bases, leaving 5 bases not matched to a gene. In DNA, the CDR3 is TGTGCCAGCATCTATCTAGCGGGAGCCTACGAGCAGTACTTC. This gives the protein CASIYLAGAYEQYF.

The chain carries TRBV5-8 and TRBJ2-7; possibly TRBD2 for D (5 bases). The CDR3 sequence is 16 residues long. Per the germline V gene, CDR1 is SGHTS and CDR2 is YDEGEE. V lost 4 bases to trimming and J lost 7 bases, with 24 bases between them. CDR3 sequence: CASSATLAGTRREQYF. The CDR3 DNA follows: TGTGCCAGCAGCGCCACCCTAGCAGGAACTCGGCGAGAGCAGTACTTC.

The chain has TRBV19 and TRBJ1-6; 8 positions agree with TRBD1. V was clipped by 3 bases and J by 0 bases; unmatched bases: 16. The CDR3 totals 21 residues. Germline V gene data show CDR1 as LNHDA and CDR2 as SQIVND (reference sequence). CDR3 amino acids: CASSIQAVQGARSSYNSPLHF. The DNA of the CDR3 is TGTGCCAGTAGTATCCAGGCTGTCCAGGGGGCCAGGAGCTCCTATAATTCACCCCTCCACTTT.

The chain combines TRBV29-1 with TRBJ1-1; D is unclear. The CDR3 loop spans 10 amino acids. Germline V gives CDR1 SQVTM, CDR2 ANQGSEA. The CDR3: CTPEGTEAFF. Here the CDR3 DNA reads TGCACCCCCGAGGGCACTGAAGCTTTCTTT.

This clone appeared once. V and J are TRBV5-1 and TRBJ2-2; a possible D gene is TRBD1 (6 bases). CDR1 and CDR2 from the germline V gene are SGHRS and YFSETQ. V lost 0 bases and J lost 0, with 15 bases in between. The CDR3 has 18 amino acids. The CDR3 spells CASSLAPSGAANTGELFF. CDR3 bases: TGCGCCAGCAGCTTGGCCCCCTCAGGGGCAGCGAACACCGGGGAGCTGTTTTTT.

CDR3 DNA: TGTGCCACCAGTGAGGGGGGACAGGGGAGGAACGAGCAGTACTTC. It specifies CATSEGGQGRNEQYF. The chain carries TRBV24-1 and TRBJ2-7, with TRBD1 matching 10 bases. This CDR3 is built from 15 residues. Germline V gene lookup returns CDR1 KGHDR and CDR2 SFDVKD. J lost 5 bases, V lost 4 bases, and 7 bases had no gene match.

The chain combines TRBV28 with TRBJ1-2; D is unresolved. V lost 2 bases and J 8 bases, leaving 12 bases between the germline ends. The CDR3 sequence is 13 residues long. Germline V gene data show CDR1 as MDHEN and CDR2 as SYDVKM. The CDR3 DNA follows: TGTGCCAGCAGTTTAAGGGCAGCGGAAGGCTACACCTTC. It specifies CASSLRAAEGYTF.

The chain joins TRBV5-1 to TRBJ2-6; a weak D match, TRBD1 (6 bases). Germline CDR1 is SGHRS and CDR2 is YFSETQ. CDR3 size: 15 residues. V was cut by 0 bases and J by 4 bases, with 8 bases left in between. The DNA for the CDR3 is TGCGCCAGCAGCTTGGGGGGGCGCGGGGCCAACGTCCTGACTTTC. It encodes CASSLGGRGANVLTF.